These 4 T cell receptor beta chains share one sample of origin, sequenced in a study of cytomegalovirus exposure and HLA in healthy donors. TCRdb's copy holds only in-frame clones and misses some; the assay was immunoSEQ multiplex PCR. The sample gives 250,000 to 400,000 clones, roughly 90% of which show up once; approximately 0.9% is in the top ten. Source material: PBMCs. The receptors shown here come from a man aged 25 to 45 in good health and CMV-seronegative.

V is TRBV5-1 and J is TRBJ2-3, with D possibly matching TRBD1 (6 bases). The V gene's germline CDR1 is SGHRS and CDR2 YFSETQ. The CDR3 is made up of 15 amino acids. V gave up 3 bases and J gave up 0 bases, with 11 bases separating them. DNA of the CDR3: TGCGCCAGCAGCTATCGGACAGAGAGCACAGATACGCAGTATTTT. Protein product: CASSYRTESTDTQYF.

This clone was observed a handful of times. The V and J genes are TRBV5-1 and TRBJ1-1; 7 bases agree with TRBD1. The germline CDR1 and CDR2 sequences are SGHRS and YFSETQ. Germline trimming cut 0 bases from V and 0 bases from J; bases unmatched to any gene: 11. CDR3 length equals 18 residues. CDR3 sequence (DNA): TGCGCCAGCAGCTTGGATAGGCTGGACAGGCGGCTGAACACTGAAGCTTTCTTT. As protein: CASSLDRLDRRLNTEAFF.

V and J are TRBV11-2 and TRBJ2-7; 10 positions match TRBD2. This CDR3 spans 16 amino acids. Unmatched junction bases numbered 11, after V lost 5 bases and J lost 4 bases. CDR1 is SGHAT, CDR2 FQNNGV, per germline. CDR3 DNA: TGTGCCAGCAGCCTACTTCCGGGACTAGCGATTTACGAGCAGTACTTC. Its protein product is CASSLLPGLAIYEQYF.

This clone was seen once. The J gene is TRBJ1-5, the V gene TRBV19, with TRBD1 matching 10 bases. J was trimmed by 4 bases and V by 5 bases; bases with no gene match: 5. There are 15 residues in the CDR3. CDR1 is LNHDA, CDR2 SQIVND, per germline (reference sequence). The CDR3 loop is CASSPGQGRNQPQHF. In DNA, the CDR3 is TGTGCCAGTAGTCCGGGACAGGGGAGGAATCAGCCCCAGCATTTT. The entire variable domain, with the rest obtained from reference TRBV19 and TRBJ1-5, is as follows: DGGITQSPKYLFRKEGQNVTLSCEQNLNHDAMYWYRQDPGQGLRLIYYSQIVNDFQKGDIAEGYSVSREKKESFPLTVTSAQKNPTAFYLCASSPGQGRNQPQHFGDGTRLSIL.